This T cell receptor beta chain was obtained from a study of blood T cell repertoires in COVID-19. Per the original methods: Estimation of nucleated cell counts was performed using reference gene primer amplification. Measured with immunoSEQ multiplex PCR; TCRdb has only the in-frame clones, and not every one. V and J calls and clone size are as listed in that table; D and trimming were resolved from the DNA. The sample has about 80,000 clones, approximately 82% seen once; the top ten hold around 9%. This CDR3 contains 14 residues. Deletions cut 2 bases from V and 8 bases from J, with 15 bases between. The germline V gene encodes CDR1 MNHNS and CDR2 SASEGT.

The source is a human donor in a cohort sampled during active COVID-19. What was sequenced was peripheral blood. The chain carries TRBV6-1 and TRBJ2-5; TRBD1 might be the D (5 bases). This chain's CDR3 is CASSENQGPLTQYF. The CDR3 DNA is TGTGCCAGCAGTGAAAACCAGGGTCCACTTACCCAGTACTTC.